Listed below are T cell receptor beta chains from one sample, sequenced in a study of Graves' ophthalmopathy and Graves' hyperthyroidism. One entry per CDR3 protein, called by TCRdb with MiXCR from the multiplex PCR reads. The profile shows 560,000 or so distinct CDR3 sequences, about 35% of them singletons. The sequenced material came from peripheral blood or thyroid tissue (not recorded which). These receptors came from an adult man with Graves' hyperthyroidism. CDR3s include the opening cysteine and the closing phenylalanine or tryptophan. D genes are given only for firm matches.

v_gene	d_gene	CDR3aa
TRBV2	.	CASSPDRPYTEAFF
TRBV12-3/TRBV12-4	.	CASSPGLFSNQPQHF
TRBV7-2	.	CASSLGGLYEQYF
TRBV10-3	TRBD2	CASSLSGLAGGPQSSYEQYF
TRBV12-3/TRBV12-4	.	CASSLGRKGYTF
TRBV7-3	.	CASSDRSRMNYEQYF
TRBV10-1	.	CASSESWSTDTEYF
TRBV7-3	.	CASSLISTGELFF
TRBV7-9	.	CASSLLIGGTYNEQFF
TRBV4-1	TRBD1	CASSQDDRAGNTIYF
TRBV7-9	.	CASGILEGEQFF
TRBV9	.	CASSVGGQAEAFF
TRBV11-1	.	CASTGRYTGELFF
TRBV5-1	.	CASSLAGAGHQPQHF
TRBV20-1	.	CSAGAIRVRGYTF
TRBV7-3	.	CASSTGTKGSPLHF
TRBV5-6	.	CASSFGRGANQETQYF
TRBV6-5	TRBD1	CASSEIAGGQNEQYF
TRBV27	.	CASRLGVLQETQYF
TRBV19	TRBD1	CASSLQGASNYGYTF
TRBV7-2	TRBD2	CASSLGAGAQYF
TRBV6-7	.	CASSSDRLNQPQHF
TRBV2	.	CASSPTDRLGLEQYF
TRBV12-3/TRBV12-4	.	CASSVLAGRGYTF
TRBV9	.	CASSATEKNYGYTF
TRBV6-6	TRBD1	CASSDMLAGGEAFF
TRBV9	.	CASSLYRAMNTEAFF
TRBV9	.	CASSVDPSSYEQYF
TRBV29-1	.	CSVAEPLTTEAFF
TRBV24-1	TRBD1	CATSDVTGTYNEQFF
TRBV7-9	TRBD1	CASSFRDRGLVGAFF
TRBV7-2	TRBD2	CASSFEGGDGSLEQYF
TRBV29-1	TRBD1	CSVEDWSMGQGYGYTF
TRBV5-8	.	CASSSSRPTQYF
TRBV5-4	TRBD2	CASSSVSGAQETQYF
TRBV7-9	.	CASSFFGGLTGELFF
TRBV2	.	CASSREFSNQPQHF
TRBV30	.	CAWSVGAGCFF
TRBV7-8	.	CASSPDWNTGELFF
TRBV13	.	CASSLVPADHEQYF
TRBV5-8	.	CASSWGRSEAFF
TRBV5-6	TRBD2	CASSPPGLAGEDYEQYF
TRBV10-3	.	CAISEGRDVNQPQHF
TRBV7-9	TRBD2	CASSTGTSGEQYF
TRBV24-1	TRBD2	CATSTFSGSVAGELFF
TRBV10-3	.	CAIGPGRAYEQYF
TRBV25-1	.	CASSPIWVNTIYF
TRBV19	.	CASSESHGNTIYF
TRBV2	TRBD1	CASTEDTGVNTGELFF
TRBV12-3/TRBV12-4	.	CASSLRDTSSYEQYF
TRBV25-1	.	CASSRKFHALRDTEAFF
TRBV9	TRBD2	CASSVGSAGGQETQYF
TRBV6-5	.	CASSDRGVPYEQYF
TRBV7-2	TRBD1	CASSSRTGGNPAYSYEQYF
TRBV4-2	.	CASSQEEADSGPLHF
TRBV28	TRBD1	CASRDRQGSQPQHF
TRBV24-1	.	CATIPRTDDSGNTIYF
TRBV12-3/TRBV12-4	TRBD1	CASSLATGGRLWPQHF